In terms of frequency, the clone carrying this T cell receptor beta chain is medium-sized (0.01 to 0.1%). Its target is unknown. This CDR3 has 16 amino acids. Germline values: CDR1 SQVTM, CDR2 ANQGSEA. 5' RACE with UMI labels generated the TRB cDNA libraries. After re-calling the 5' RACE reads, TCRdb lists one entry per CDR3 protein, DNA absent. The repertoire table contains approximately 5,700 distinct CDR3 sequences. The source of the sample is a study of CXCR3-negative and CXCR3-positive naive CD8 T cells. Study outcomes and limitations: The study found more hydrophobic TRB CDR3s in CXCR3-positive naive cells than in CXCR3-negative naive cells. Whereas memory cells differed, naive CXCR3-negative and CXCR3-positive cells shared similar TRBV-TRBJ usage. Naive subsets did not differ in surface CD5, and the authors estimated TCR strength using properties of the TRB CDR3.

Phenotypically, naive CD8+ T cells corresponded to CD45RO-CCR7+CD27+CD95-. The clonotype originates from a human donor in good health. Some clones in this sample may be carry-over from other donors' samples. This chain uses TRBV29-1 with TRBJ2-7; TCRdb returns TRBD1, unconfirmable since there is no DNA. The sequencing sample was made of naive CXCR3+ CD8+ T cells from blood. Subset specified: CD45RO-CCR7+CD27+CD95- naive CD8+ T cells expressing CXCR3 (TNR3+). The CDR3 reads CSGLGQGPSSSYEQYF.